This paragraph covers one T cell receptor (beta chain) sequence. Trimming shortened V by 6 bases and J by 6 bases, and 15 bases separated the two germline ends. Germline CDR1 SGHTA, CDR2 FQGNSA. This CDR3 contains 13 residues. Sequencing was performed with immunoSEQ multiplex PCR; in TCRdb, only in-frame clones are kept and a portion is missing. The sample holds some 160,000 clones, roughly 88% seen once. This record comes from a study of blood T cell repertoires in COVID-19. The chain has TRBV7-2 and TRBJ2-7; possibly TRBD1 for D (6 bases). What was sequenced was peripheral blood. The source of this sequence is a man younger than 35 with COVID-19, enrolled during active disease. CDR3 nucleotides: TGTGCCAGCAGTTCACAGACAGGCTTCGAGCAGTACTTC. This gives the protein CASSSQTGFEQYF.